This T cell receptor beta chain derives from a study of cytomegalovirus exposure and HLA in healthy donors. General study findings and limits: Common viral pathogens seemed to be connected with several of the most significant clusters, according to a later analysis. Near-uniform donor sequencing depth was presumed by presence/absence analyses. It was reported in a later analysis that an Asian-associated ancestry cluster showed fewer N-insertions than the roughly 710-donor mean.

In the case of this clone: Its target is unknown.

This CDR3 contains 15 residues. Trimming cost V 4 bases and J 0 bases, with 13 bases left between them. Germline V lookup: CDR1 SNHLY, CDR2 FYNNEI. 60 Vbeta and 13 Jbeta primers were used in PCR. Here immunoSEQ multiplex PCR was the method, and the copy in TCRdb shows in-frame clones only, minus some. The data hold 150,000 to 200,000 clones, with around 81% observed a single time. The source material was PBMCs. This TCR was sampled from a man aged 25-45 years in good health and CMV-seronegative. This rearrangement joins TRBV2 to TRBJ2-7; D is possibly TRBD2 (6 bases). In DNA form, the CDR3 reads TGTGCCAGCAGTGCTGGACTACAGATCTCCTACGAGCAGTACTTC. Protein: CASSAGLQISYEQYF. Using reference TRBV2 and TRBJ2-7 for the parts outside the CDR3, the full variable domain is EPEVTQTPSHQVTQMGQEVILRCVPISNHLYFYWYRQILGQKVEFLVSFYNNEISEKSEIFDDQFSVERPDGSNFTLKIRSTKLEDSAMYFCASSAGLQISYEQYFGPGTRLTVT.